Sequencing of this TCR beta chain was carried out in a study of T cell responses to AZD1222 COVID-19 vaccine. Points on this clone: Its antigen is still unknown.

Study-level points and caveats: Spike-spanning, vaccine-associated CD4 TCRs were dominant at 160-218 and 743-854.

J lost 5 bases, V lost 0 bases, and 6 bases had no gene match. Germline V gene sequence: CDR1 SGHNT, CDR2 YYREEE (reference sequence). The CDR3 runs 16 residues. The method was immunoSEQ multiplex PCR; TCRdb's version includes in-frame clones alone and lacks a portion of them. The sample includes under 200,000 clones, over 75% of them seen just once. The V gene is TRBV5-4, the J gene TRBJ2-2; 8 bases line up with TRBD2. This TCR came from an adult in good health. The sequenced sample was peripheral blood, obtained on day 0 of AZD1222 vaccination. In DNA, the CDR3 is TGTGCCAGCAGCTTGGGCGGGGGGCCTCAAACCGGGGAGCTGTTTTTT. Protein: CASSLGGGPQTGELFF.